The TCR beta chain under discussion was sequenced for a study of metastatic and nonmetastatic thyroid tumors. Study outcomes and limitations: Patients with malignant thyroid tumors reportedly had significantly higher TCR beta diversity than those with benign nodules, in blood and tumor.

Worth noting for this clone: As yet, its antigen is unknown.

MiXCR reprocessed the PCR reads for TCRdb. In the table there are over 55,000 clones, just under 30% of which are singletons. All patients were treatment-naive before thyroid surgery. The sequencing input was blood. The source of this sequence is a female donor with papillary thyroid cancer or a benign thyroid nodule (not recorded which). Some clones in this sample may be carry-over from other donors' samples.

The CDR3, as DNA: TGTGCCAGCAGCTTAGGGAGGCAGGCGAATCAGCCCCAGCATTTT. This gives the protein CASSLGRQANQPQHF. The chain combines TRBV11-2 with TRBJ1-5; D ambiguous. The CDR3 contains 15 residues. Germline V CDR1 and CDR2: SGHAT, FQNNGV. V dropped 1 base and J dropped 4 bases, with 11 bases sitting between them.